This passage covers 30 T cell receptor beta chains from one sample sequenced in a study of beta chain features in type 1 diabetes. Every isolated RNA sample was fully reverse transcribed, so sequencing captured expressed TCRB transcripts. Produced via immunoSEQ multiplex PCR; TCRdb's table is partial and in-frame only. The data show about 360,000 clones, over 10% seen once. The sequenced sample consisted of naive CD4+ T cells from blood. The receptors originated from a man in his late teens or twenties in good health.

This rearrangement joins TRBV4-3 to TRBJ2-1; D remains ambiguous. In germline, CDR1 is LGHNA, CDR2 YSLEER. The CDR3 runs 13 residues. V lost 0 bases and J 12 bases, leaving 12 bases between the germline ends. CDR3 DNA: TGCGCCAGCAGCCAAGATCCCACCACGGGGCAGTTCTTC. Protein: CASSQDPTTGQFF.

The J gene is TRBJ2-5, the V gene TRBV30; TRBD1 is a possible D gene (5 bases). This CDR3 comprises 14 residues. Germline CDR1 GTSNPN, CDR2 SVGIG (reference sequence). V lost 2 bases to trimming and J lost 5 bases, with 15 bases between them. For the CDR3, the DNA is TGTGCCTGGAGTAGGACACCACAAGTGGAGACCCAGTACTTC. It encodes CAWSRTPQVETQYF.

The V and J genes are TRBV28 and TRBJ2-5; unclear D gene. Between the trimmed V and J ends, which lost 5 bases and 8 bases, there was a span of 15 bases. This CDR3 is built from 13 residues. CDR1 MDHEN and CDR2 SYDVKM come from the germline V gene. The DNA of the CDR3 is TGTGCCAGCAGTGACCCTTCCCGACAAACCCAGTACTTC. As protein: CASSDPSRQTQYF.

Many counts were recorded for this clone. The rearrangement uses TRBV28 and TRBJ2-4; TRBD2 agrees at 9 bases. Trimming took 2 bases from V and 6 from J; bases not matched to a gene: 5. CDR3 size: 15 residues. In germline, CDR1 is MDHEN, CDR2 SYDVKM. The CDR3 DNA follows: TGTGCCAGCAGTTTAGCGGGAGGGCCGGGAAACATTCAGTACTTC. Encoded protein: CASSLAGGPGNIQYF.

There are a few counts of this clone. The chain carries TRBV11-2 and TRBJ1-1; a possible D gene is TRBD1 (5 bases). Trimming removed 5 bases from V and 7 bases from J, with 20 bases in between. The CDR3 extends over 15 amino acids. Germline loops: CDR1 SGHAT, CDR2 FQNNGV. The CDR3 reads CASSRGGGYTLEAFF. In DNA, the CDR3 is TGTGCCAGCAGCCGTGGGGGAGGATACACCCTTGAAGCTTTCTTT.

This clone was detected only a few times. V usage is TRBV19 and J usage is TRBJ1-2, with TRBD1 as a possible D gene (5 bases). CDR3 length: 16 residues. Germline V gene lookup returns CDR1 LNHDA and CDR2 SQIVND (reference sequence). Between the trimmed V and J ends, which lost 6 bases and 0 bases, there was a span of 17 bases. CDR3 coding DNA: TGTGCCAGTAGCACGACAGCACAGGATTCTAACTATGGCTACACCTTC. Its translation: CASSTTAQDSNYGYTF.

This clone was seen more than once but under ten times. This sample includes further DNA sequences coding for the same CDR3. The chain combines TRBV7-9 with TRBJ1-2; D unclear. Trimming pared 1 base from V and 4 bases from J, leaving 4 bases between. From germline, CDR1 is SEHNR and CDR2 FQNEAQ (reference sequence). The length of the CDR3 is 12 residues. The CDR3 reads CASSLGAYGYTF. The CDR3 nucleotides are TGTGCCAGCAGCTTAGGGGCCTATGGCTACACCTTC. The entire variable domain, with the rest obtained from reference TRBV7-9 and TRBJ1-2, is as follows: DTGVSQNPRHKITKRGQNVTFRCDPISEHNRLYWYRQTLGQGPEFLTYFQNEAQLEKSRLLSDRFSAERPKGSFSTLEIQRTEQGDSAMYLCASSLGAYGYTFGSGTRLTVV.

CDR3 protein: CASSLPQSTDTQYF. The CDR3 DNA sequence: TGTGCCAGCAGCTTGCCGCAGAGCACAGATACGCAGTATTTT. The rearrangement links TRBV5-6 to TRBJ2-3; D remains unclear. From germline, CDR1 is SGHDT and CDR2 YYEEEE. V shed 1 base and J shed 0 bases, with 6 bases lying between them. CDR3 length equals 14 residues.

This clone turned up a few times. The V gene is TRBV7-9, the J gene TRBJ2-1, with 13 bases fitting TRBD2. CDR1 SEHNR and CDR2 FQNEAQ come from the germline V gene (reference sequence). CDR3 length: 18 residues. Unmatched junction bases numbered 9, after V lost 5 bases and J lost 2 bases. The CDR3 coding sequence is TGTGCCAGCAGCCGGACTAGCGGGAGAGTGGGGGCCTACAATGAGCAGTTCTTC. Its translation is CASSRTSGRVGAYNEQFF.

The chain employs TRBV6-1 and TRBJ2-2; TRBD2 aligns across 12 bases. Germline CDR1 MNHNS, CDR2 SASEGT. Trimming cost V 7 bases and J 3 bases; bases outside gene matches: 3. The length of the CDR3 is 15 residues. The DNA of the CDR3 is TGTGCCAGCACTAGCGGGGGGGCCGACACCGGGGAGCTGTTTTTT. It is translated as CASTSGGADTGELFF.

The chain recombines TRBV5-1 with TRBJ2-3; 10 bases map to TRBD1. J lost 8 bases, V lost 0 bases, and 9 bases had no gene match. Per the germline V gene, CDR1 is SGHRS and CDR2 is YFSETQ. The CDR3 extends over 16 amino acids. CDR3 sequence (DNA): TGCGCCAGCAGCTTGGACTACTTGACAGGGGGCTCTACGCAGTATTTT. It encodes CASSLDYLTGGSTQYF.

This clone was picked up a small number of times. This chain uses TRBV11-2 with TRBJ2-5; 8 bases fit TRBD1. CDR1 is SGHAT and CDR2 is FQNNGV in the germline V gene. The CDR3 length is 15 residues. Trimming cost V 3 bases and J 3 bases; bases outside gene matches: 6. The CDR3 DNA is TGTGCCAGCAGCTTCAGCTGGACAGGGAAAGAGACCCAGTACTTC. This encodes CASSFSWTGKETQYF.

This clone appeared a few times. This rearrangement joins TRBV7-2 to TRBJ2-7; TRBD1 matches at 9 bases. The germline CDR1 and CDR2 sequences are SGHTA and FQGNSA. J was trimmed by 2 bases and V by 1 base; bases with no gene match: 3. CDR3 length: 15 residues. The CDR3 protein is CASSLVWTGAYEQYF. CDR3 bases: TGTGCCAGCAGCTTAGTTTGGACAGGGGCCTACGAGCAGTACTTC.

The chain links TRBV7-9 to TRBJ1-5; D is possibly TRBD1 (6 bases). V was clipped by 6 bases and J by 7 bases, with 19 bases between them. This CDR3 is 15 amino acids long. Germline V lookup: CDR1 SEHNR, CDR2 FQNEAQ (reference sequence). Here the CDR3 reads CASSSEFGTLQPQHF. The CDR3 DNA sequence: TGTGCCAGCAGTTCGGAATTCGGGACACTACAGCCCCAGCATTTT.

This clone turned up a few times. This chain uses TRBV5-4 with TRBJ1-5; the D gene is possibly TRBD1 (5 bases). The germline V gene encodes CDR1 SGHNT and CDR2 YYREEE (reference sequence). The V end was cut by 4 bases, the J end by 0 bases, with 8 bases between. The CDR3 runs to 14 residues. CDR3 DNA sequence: TGTGCCAGCAGCGCAGGGCCTAGCAATCAGCCCCAGCATTTT. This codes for CASSAGPSNQPQHF.

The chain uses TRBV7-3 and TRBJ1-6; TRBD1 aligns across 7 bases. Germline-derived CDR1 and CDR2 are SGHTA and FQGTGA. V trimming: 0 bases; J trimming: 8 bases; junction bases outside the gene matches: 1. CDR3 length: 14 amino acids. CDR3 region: CASSLTGGHSPLHF. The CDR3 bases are TGTGCCAGCAGCTTAACAGGGGGCCATTCACCCCTCCACTTT.

The CDR3 spells CASSPYPSHNEQFF. For the CDR3, the DNA is TGTGCCAGCAGCCCTTACCCGAGCCACAATGAGCAGTTCTTC. The V gene is TRBV5-4, the J gene TRBJ2-1; D remains unclear. CDR3 length: 14 amino acids. Germline CDR1 and CDR2: SGHNT and YYREEE (reference sequence). V dropped 4 bases and J dropped 5 bases, with 13 bases sitting between them.

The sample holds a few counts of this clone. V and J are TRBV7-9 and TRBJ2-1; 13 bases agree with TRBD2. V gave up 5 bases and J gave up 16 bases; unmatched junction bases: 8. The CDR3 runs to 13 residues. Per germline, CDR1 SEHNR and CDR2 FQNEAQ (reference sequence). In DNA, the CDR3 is TGTGCCAGCAGCCAGAACCGACTAGCGGGAGGCTTCTTC. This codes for CASSQNRLAGGFF.

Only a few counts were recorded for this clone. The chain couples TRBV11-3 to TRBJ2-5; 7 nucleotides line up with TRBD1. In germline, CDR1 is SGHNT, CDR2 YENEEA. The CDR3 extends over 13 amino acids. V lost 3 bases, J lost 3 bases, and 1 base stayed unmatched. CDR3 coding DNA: TGTGCCAGCAGCTTTACAGGGGAAGAGACCCAGTACTTC. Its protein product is CASSFTGEETQYF.

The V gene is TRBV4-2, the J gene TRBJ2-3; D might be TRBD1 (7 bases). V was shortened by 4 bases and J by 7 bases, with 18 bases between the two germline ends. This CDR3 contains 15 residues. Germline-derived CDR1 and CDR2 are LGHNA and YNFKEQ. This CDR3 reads CASSPAGGPMYTQYF. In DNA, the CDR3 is TGTGCCAGCAGCCCAGCAGGGGGGCCTATGTATACGCAGTATTTT.

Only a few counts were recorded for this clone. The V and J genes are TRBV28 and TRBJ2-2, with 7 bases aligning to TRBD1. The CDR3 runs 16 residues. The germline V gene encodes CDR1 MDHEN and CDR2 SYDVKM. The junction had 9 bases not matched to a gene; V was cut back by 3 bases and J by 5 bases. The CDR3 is CASSFPRQGETGELFF. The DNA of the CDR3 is TGTGCCAGCAGTTTTCCCCGACAGGGCGAAACCGGGGAGCTGTTTTTT.

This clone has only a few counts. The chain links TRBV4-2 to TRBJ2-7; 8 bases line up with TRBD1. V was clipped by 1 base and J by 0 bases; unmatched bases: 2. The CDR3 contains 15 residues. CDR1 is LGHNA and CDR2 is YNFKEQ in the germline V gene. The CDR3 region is CASSQGTGSSYEQYF. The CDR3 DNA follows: TGTGCCAGCAGCCAAGGGACAGGGAGCTCCTACGAGCAGTACTTC.

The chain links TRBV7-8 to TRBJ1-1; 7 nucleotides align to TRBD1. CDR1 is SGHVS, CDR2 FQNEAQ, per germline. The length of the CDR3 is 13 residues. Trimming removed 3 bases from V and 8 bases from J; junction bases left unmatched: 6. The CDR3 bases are TGTGCCAGCAGCTTTACAGGGGATGGAGAAGCTTTCTTT. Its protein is CASSFTGDGEAFF.

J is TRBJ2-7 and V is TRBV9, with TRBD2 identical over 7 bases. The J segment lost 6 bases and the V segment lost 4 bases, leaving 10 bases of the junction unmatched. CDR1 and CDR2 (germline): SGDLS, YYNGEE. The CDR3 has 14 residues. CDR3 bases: TGTGCCAGCAGCCCGCGGGGCGGGAGCCCCGAGCAGTACTTC. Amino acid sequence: CASSPRGGSPEQYF.

The CDR3 bases are TGTGCCTGGAGTAGGGGTACGAACACCGGGGAGCTGTTTTTT. Translated: CAWSRGTNTGELFF. The V gene is TRBV30, the J gene TRBJ2-2; a possible D gene is TRBD1 (5 bases). The V gene's germline CDR1 is GTSNPN and CDR2 SVGIG (reference sequence). The V end was cut by 2 bases, the J end by 0 bases, with 7 bases between. The CDR3 contains 14 residues.

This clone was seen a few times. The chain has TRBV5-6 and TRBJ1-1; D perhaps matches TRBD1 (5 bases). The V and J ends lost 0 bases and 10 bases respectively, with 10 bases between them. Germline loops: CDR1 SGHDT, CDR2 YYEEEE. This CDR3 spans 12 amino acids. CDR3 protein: CASSLGQRGAFF. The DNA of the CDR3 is TGTGCCAGCAGCTTGGGACAGCGAGGAGCTTTCTTT.

DNA for the CDR3: TGTGCCAGCAGCGAACGACAGGGGGCGTACGACACTGAAGCTTTCTTT. Its protein is CASSERQGAYDTEAFF. The chain combines TRBV7-9 with TRBJ1-1; TRBD1 matches at 10 bases. CDR1 is SEHNR, CDR2 FQNEAQ, per germline (reference sequence). V was clipped by 5 bases and J by 3 bases; unmatched bases: 9. This CDR3 has 16 amino acids.

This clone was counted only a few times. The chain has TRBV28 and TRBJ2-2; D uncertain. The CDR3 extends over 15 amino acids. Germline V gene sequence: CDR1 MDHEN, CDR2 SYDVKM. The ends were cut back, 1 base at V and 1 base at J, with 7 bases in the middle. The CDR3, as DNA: TGTGCCAGCAGTTTATTGGGCTTGAACACCGGGGAGCTGTTTTTT. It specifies CASSLLGLNTGELFF.

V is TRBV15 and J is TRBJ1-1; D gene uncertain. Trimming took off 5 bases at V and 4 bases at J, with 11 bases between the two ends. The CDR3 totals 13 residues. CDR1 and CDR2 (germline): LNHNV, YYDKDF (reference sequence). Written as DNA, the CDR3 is TGTGCCACCAGCTACTCACGCGGCACTGAAGCTTTCTTT. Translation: CATSYSRGTEAFF.

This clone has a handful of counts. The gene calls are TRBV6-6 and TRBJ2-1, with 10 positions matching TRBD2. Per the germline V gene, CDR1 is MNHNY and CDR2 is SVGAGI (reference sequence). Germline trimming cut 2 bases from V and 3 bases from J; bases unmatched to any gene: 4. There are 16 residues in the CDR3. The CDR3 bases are TGTGCCAGCAGTTACGTCACTAGCGGGAACTACAATGAGCAGTTCTTC. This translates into CASSYVTSGNYNEQFF.